The clone carrying this TCR beta chain was picked up one time. This record belongs to a study of blood T cell repertoires in COVID-19. Germline V gene lookup returns CDR1 GTSNPN and CDR2 SVGIG (reference sequence). The CDR3 sequence is 13 residues long. Trimming took off 2 bases at V and 12 bases at J, with 14 bases between the two ends. Produced via immunoSEQ multiplex PCR; TCRdb's table is partial and in-frame only. The sample gives tens of thousands of clones, around 69% of which show up once; around a sixth is in the top ten. Specimen: peripheral blood. J is TRBJ1-6 and V is TRBV30, with D tentatively TRBD1 (5 bases). The sequence came from a man between 65 and 85 years old with active or convalescent COVID-19. The DNA of the CDR3 is TGTGCCTGGAGTCAGGGATTAATCTTACCCCTCCACTTT. Encoded protein: CAWSQGLILPLHF. Full variable domain (remainder filled in from reference TRBV30 and TRBJ1-6): SQTIHQWPATLVQPVGSPLSLECTVEGTSNPNLYWYRQAAGRGLQLLFYSVGIGQISSEVPQNLSASRPQDRQFILSSKKLLLSDSGFYLCAWSQGLILPLHFGNGTRLTVT.